Each of the 10 T cell receptor beta chains below was sequenced from the same sample in a study of blood T cell repertoires in COVID-19. The repertoire was sequenced with immunoSEQ multiplex PCR; TCRdb's copy has only in-frame clones and lacks some. This sample carries 150,000 to 200,000 clones, about 82% of them seen once, and the ten largest clones take 8% to 10%. Sequencing was done on a sample of PBMCs or T cells enriched from blood (not recorded which). The receptors derive from a woman aged 30 to 39 who had recovered from COVID-19.

The chain carries TRBV14 and TRBJ2-2; 9 bases are a match to TRBD1. The CDR3 has 15 residues. Germline V CDR1 and CDR2: SGHDN, FVKESK. The V and J ends lost 4 bases and 6 bases, in that order; junction bases with no gene match: 6. CDR3 nucleotides: TGTGCCAGCAGCCTGGGAGGGACAGGGCCCGGGGAGCTGTTTTTT. Its protein is CASSLGGTGPGELFF. The complete variable domain, with remaining parts taken from reference TRBV14 and TRBJ2-2, reads EAGVTQFPSHSVIEKGQTVTLRCDPISGHDNLYWYRRVMGKEIKFLLHFVKESKQDESGMPNNRFLAERTGGTYSTLKVQPAELEDSGVYFCASSLGGTGPGELFFGEGSRLTVL.

The rearrangement joins TRBV30 to TRBJ1-3, with D unclear. V lost 0 bases, J lost 3 bases, and 9 bases lay in between. This CDR3 contains 14 residues. Germline V gene lookup returns CDR1 GTSNPN and CDR2 SVGIG (reference sequence). This chain's CDR3 is CAWSVRRDGNTIYF. The CDR3, as DNA: TGTGCCTGGAGTGTCAGGAGGGATGGAAACACCATATATTTT.

This chain uses TRBV27 with TRBJ2-1; TRBD2 matches 13 bases. CDR1 is MNHEY and CDR2 is SMNVEV in the germline V gene (reference sequence). V lost 5 bases, J lost 1 base, and 2 bases stayed unmatched. This CDR3 is built from 16 residues. The CDR3 region has the DNA TGTGCCAGCAGTACGACTAGCGGGAGGTCCTACAATGAGCAGTTCTTC. It specifies CASSTTSGRSYNEQFF.

The gene calls are TRBV12-3 or TRBV12-4 and TRBJ1-2; D gene ambiguous. CDR3 length: 13 residues. With 2 bases removed from V and 8 bases from J, the gap between germline ends came to 12 bases. CDR3 sequence reads: CASSLNGYGGYTF. The CDR3 DNA sequence: TGTGCCAGCAGTTTAAACGGCTACGGGGGCTACACCTTC.

V gene TRBV7-9 combines with J gene TRBJ2-7, with TRBD2 matching over 8 bases. This CDR3 contains 15 residues. Per germline, CDR1 SEHNR and CDR2 FQNEAQ (reference sequence). V shed 1 base, J shed 3 bases, and the junction held 5 bases outside the gene matches. CDR3 nucleotide sequence: TGTGCCAGCAGCTTAGGGAGCGGGGGAAACTACGAGCAGTACTTC. It specifies CASSLGSGGNYEQYF.

The chain joins TRBV2 to TRBJ2-1; TRBD2 aligns across 9 bases. CDR1 and CDR2 from the germline V gene are SNHLY and FYNNEI. The CDR3 covers 15 residues. With V trimmed by 7 bases and J by 6 bases, 10 bases remained unmatched. CDR3 bases: TGTGCCAGCAACCGACTAGCGGCTCAGACCAATGAGCAGTTCTTC. It is translated as CASNRLAAQTNEQFF.

The chain couples TRBV7-6 to TRBJ2-5; 7 bases match TRBD2. The germline V gene has CDR1 SGHVS and CDR2 FNYEAQ. This CDR3 is 13 amino acids long. The V gene end was trimmed by 6 bases and the J gene end by 3 bases; junction bases not matched to a gene: 4. CDR3 bases: TGTGCCAGCAGATCCGGGACTAAAGAGACCCAGTACTTC. It codes for CASRSGTKETQYF.

The rearrangement links TRBV4-1 to TRBJ2-1; possibly TRBD2 for D (6 bases). With 0 bases removed from V and 8 bases from J, the gap between germline ends came to 23 bases. The CDR3 is 18 residues long. In germline, CDR1 is MGHRA, CDR2 YSYEKL. The CDR3 DNA follows: TGCGCCAGCAGCCAAGATCCCCTACCCGCGGGGTTAGTCGATGAGCAGTTCTTC. This encodes CASSQDPLPAGLVDEQFF.

This chain uses TRBV4-1 with TRBJ2-3; 8 bases are a match to TRBD2. From germline, CDR1 is MGHRA and CDR2 YSYEKL. The CDR3 sequence is 15 residues long. V trimming: 2 bases; J trimming: 4 bases; junction bases outside the gene matches: 5. The CDR3 sequence: CASSQSGRIPDTQYF. In DNA, the CDR3 is TGCGCCAGCAGCCAAAGCGGGAGAATCCCAGATACGCAGTATTTT.

The rearrangement uses TRBV24-1 and TRBJ2-1, with 16 nucleotides matching TRBD2. V dropped 12 bases and J dropped 2; count of bases not matched to a gene: 9. Germline V gene lookup returns CDR1 KGHDR and CDR2 SFDVKD. CDR3 length equals 17 residues. The DNA for the CDR3 is TGTGCCTCCTCCGGGACTAGCGGGAGGGCCCCCTACAATGAGCAGTTCTTC. Its translation: CASSGTSGRAPYNEQFF.